This entry is about one T cell receptor (beta chain). This CDR3 has 15 residues. Germline values: CDR1 SGHRS, CDR2 YFSETQ. The V end was cut by 4 bases, the J end by 7 bases, with 20 bases between. Libraries were prepared by immunoSEQ multiplex PCR; TCRdb keeps only in-frame clonotypes and omits some of them. This table holds approximately 120,000 clones, around 89% found once. These data originate in a study of blood T cell repertoires in COVID-19. Study background: Samples came from the United States, Italy and Spain, spanning acute and convalescent COVID-19.

This sequence joins TRBV5-1 and TRBJ1-1; weak D call: TRBD1 (6 bases). Sequenced input: peripheral blood. The source is a human donor with acute or convalescent COVID-19. The donor label of this sample is uncertain. The CDR3 DNA is TGCGCCAGCAGCCTTATAGCGGGGGCTAAAGGTGAAGCTTTCTTT. Translating it yields CASSLIAGAKGEAFF.